This TCR beta chain was recovered during a study of T-cell reconstitution after alpha-beta-depleted transplantation in children. Points from the study as a whole: A year had passed since transplant, and T-cell counts and diversity by then came mostly from newly produced T cells. Reportedly, alpha-beta T cells present about two months post-transplant originated from several hundred expanded clones of graft origin. There were some patients whose high TCRbeta diversity at day 60 came from surviving recipient T cells and thymic progenitors.

CDR3 size: 18 residues. V was pared by 3 bases and J by 2 bases, with 13 bases of the junction left unmatched. CDR1 is SGHAT and CDR2 is FQNNGV in the germline V gene. Construction of the TCRbeta library involved unique molecular identifiers. TCRdb independently ran MiXCR on the PCR reads; one entry per CDR3 protein. Seen here are 55,000 to 85,000 distinct CDR3 sequences, approximately 10% observed once, and the top ten hold under 15%. Turning to this clonotype: Its antigen is as yet unknown. A much bigger clone sits one base away, suggesting this may be a read error.

V gene TRBV11-2 combines with J gene TRBJ2-3, with 8 positions matching TRBD2. The TCR sequence derives from a boy under 18 with acute myeloid leukemia, due to receive a stem cell transplant. The sample was PBMCs, taken before TCRalphabeta/CD19-depleted stem cell transplant. In nucleotides, the CDR3 is TGTGCCAGCAGCTTCAAGCCGACTAGCGTGGGTCTCACAGATACGCAGTATTTT. Translating gives CASSFKPTSVGLTDTQYF.